Listed below are T cell receptor beta chains from one sample, sequenced in a study of cytomegalovirus exposure and HLA in healthy donors. Assay used: immunoSEQ multiplex PCR; TCRdb lists only in-frame clones, some missing. The sample consists of 85,000 to 100,000 clones, around 76% of them appearing once. The sample was PBMCs. The receptors here all came from a human donor in good health. Each CDR3 is given with its conserved first and last residue. Fields, in order: J gene, V gene, clone size, D gene, CDR3 protein, CDR3 DNA. D genes are given only for firm matches. Size tells how often a clone was seen (once, few, many) or the class of an expanded clone, and some rows leave it out.

>TRBJ2-2|TRBV6-1|-|-
CASSNLIFSGELFF
TGTGCCAGCAGTAATCTAATTTTTTCGGGGGAGCTGTTTTTT
>TRBJ1-3|TRBV5-4|-|-
CASSLGGREANTIYF
TGTGCCAGCAGCTTGGGCGGCAGAGAAGCCAACACCATATATTTT
>TRBJ2-7|TRBV21-1|-|-
CASSRAGGSYEQYF
TGTGCCAGCAGCAGAGCAGGGGGCTCCTACGAGCAGTACTTC
>TRBJ1-1|TRBV4-1|-|-
CASSGQGSEAFF
TGCGCCAGCAGCGGCCAGGGTTCTGAAGCTTTCTTT
>TRBJ2-2|TRBV27|-|-
CASSLLGTPNTGELFF
TGTGCCAGCAGCCTTCTCGGGACACCGAACACCGGGGAGCTGTTTTTT
>TRBJ1-3|TRBV7-8|-|-
CASSLTQGKVTGNTIYF
TGTGCCAGCAGCTTAACCCAGGGAAAGGTCACTGGAAACACCATATATTTT
>TRBJ2-1|TRBV5-1|-|-
CASSHEGGTQFF
TGCGCCAGCAGCCACGAGGGAGGTACGCAGTTCTTC
>TRBJ2-3|TRBV9|-|TRBD1
CASSVVSRGLTDTQYF
TGTGCCAGCAGCGTAGTGTCTAGGGGGCTCACAGATACGCAGTATTTT
>TRBJ1-4|TRBV5-1|-|-
CASSSFGGSEEKLFF
TGCGCCAGCAGCTCCTTTGGAGGGTCGGAGGAAAAACTGTTTTTT
>TRBJ2-7|TRBV11-2|-|TRBD2
CASRGYSSGPGGGYYEQYF
TGTGCCAGCAGGGGATACTCCTCGGGACCGGGAGGAGGGTACTACGAGCAGTACTTC
>TRBJ1-2|TRBV19|-|TRBD1
CASNPDRFWGYTF
TGTGCCAGTAACCCGGACAGGTTTTGGGGCTACACCTTC
>TRBJ2-7|TRBV10-1|-|-
CASSEGDYEQYF
TGCGCCAGCAGTGAGGGCGACTACGAGCAGTACTTC
>TRBJ1-1|TRBV7-6|-|TRBD1
CASSLALGGPEAFF
TGTGCCAGCAGCTTAGCCTTAGGGGGCCCTGAAGCTTTCTTT
>TRBJ2-7|TRBV11-3|-|TRBD2
CASSSGGGRSREQYF
TGTGCCAGCAGCTCGGGGGGCGGGAGGAGTCGAGAGCAGTACTTC
>TRBJ2-5|TRBV11-2|-|-
CASSFRETQYF
TGTGCCAGCAGCTTCAGGGAGACCCAGTACTTC
>TRBJ2-7|TRBV6-5|-|-
CASSYSGTLEQYF
TGTGCCAGCAGTTACTCTGGTACTCTCGAGCAGTACTTC
>TRBJ2-1|TRBV2|-|-
CASSEGQYNEQFF
TGTGCCAGCAGTGAAGGTCAGTACAATGAGCAGTTCTTC
>TRBJ2-7|TRBV11-2|-|TRBD2
CASSLVFSASGTPYEQYF
TGTGCCAGCAGCTTAGTCTTCTCGGCTAGCGGGACCCCTTACGAGCAGTACTTC
>TRBJ1-1|TRBV5-1|-|-
CASSSDGGKMNTEAFF
TGCGCCAGCAGCTCCGACGGGGGAAAAATGAACACTGAAGCTTTCTTT
>TRBJ1-6|TRBV6-1|-|TRBD1
CASSPDRGRSPLHF
TGCGCCAGCAGTCCTGACAGGGGCCGTTCACCCCTCCACTTT
>TRBJ1-1|TRBV11-2|-|-
CASSLRRNTEAFF
TGTGCCAGCAGCTTACGCAGGAACACTGAAGCTTTCTTT
>TRBJ1-6|TRBV2|once|TRBD1
CASSGGQGYNSPLHF
TGTGCCAGCAGTGGTGGACAGGGATATAATTCACCCCTCCACTTT
>TRBJ1-2|TRBV6-5|-|-
CASSYSGGIYGYTF
TGTGCCAGCAGTTACTCCGGCGGAATCTATGGCTACACCTTC
>TRBJ1-5|TRBV4-3|-|-
CASSQDRNQPQHF
TGCGCCAGCAGCCAAGACAGAAATCAGCCCCAGCATTTT
>TRBJ1-1|TRBV2|-|-
CASRPPSPTEAFF
TGTGCCAGCAGACCTCCTAGTCCCACTGAAGCTTTCTTT
>TRBJ2-7|TRBV5-1|-|-
CASSFWGPSSYEQYF
TGCGCCAGCAGCTTTTGGGGGCCTAGCTCCTACGAGCAGTACTTC
>TRBJ2-2|TRBV11-3|few|TRBD1
CASSLVKGPGGTGELFF
TGTGCCAGCAGCTTAGTAAAAGGACCAGGGGGCACCGGGGAGCTGTTTTTT
>TRBJ2-3|TRBV19|once|-
CASSISTGYTDTQYF
TGTGCCAGTAGTATATCTACGGGGTACACAGATACGCAGTATTTT
>TRBJ2-5|TRBV15|-|TRBD2
CATSTIAGNGLETQYF
TGTGCCACCAGCACTATAGCGGGGAACGGTTTGGAGACCCAGTACTTC
>TRBJ1-2|TRBV18|once|-
CASSPGPTGIYGYTF
TGTGCCAGCTCACCAGGGCCTACAGGGATCTATGGCTACACCTTC
>TRBJ2-7|TRBV2|-|-
CASSEWRSSYEQYF
TGTGCCAGCAGTGAATGGAGGAGTTCCTACGAGCAGTACTTC
>TRBJ1-1|TRBV6-1|-|-
CASIDYMNTEAFF
TGTGCCAGCATTGATTACATGAACACTGAAGCTTTCTTT
>TRBJ1-6|TRBV18|-|-
CASSPAFGGAMGNSPLHF
TGTGCCAGCTCACCCGCGTTCGGGGGGGCGATGGGGAATTCACCCCTCCACTTT
>TRBJ2-5|TRBV15|-|TRBD2
CATSSEVLAGSETQYF
TGTGCCACCAGCAGCGAGGTACTAGCGGGGTCGGAGACCCAGTACTTC
>TRBJ2-5|TRBV5-1|-|TRBD1
CASSTRDSYQETQYF
TGCGCCAGCAGCACCCGGGACAGTTACCAAGAGACCCAGTACTTC
>TRBJ2-7|TRBV5-6|-|TRBD1
CASSFPGGEFYEQYF
TGTGCCAGCAGCTTCCCAGGGGGCGAGTTTTACGAGCAGTACTTC
>TRBJ2-5|TRBV7-8|-|TRBD2
CASSLGLTSGAETQYF
TGTGCCAGCAGCTTAGGTCTGACTAGCGGGGCGGAGACCCAGTACTTC
>TRBJ2-2|TRBV29-1|few|TRBD1
CSAGQGNTGELFF
TGCAGCGCCGGACAGGGTAACACCGGGGAGCTGTTTTTT
>TRBJ2-5|TRBV6-6|-|-
CASERGGQETQYF
TGTGCCAGCGAAAGAGGGGGCCAAGAGACCCAGTACTTC
>TRBJ2-4|TRBV10-1|-|TRBD2
CASSDAGVPNIQYF
TGCGCCAGCAGTGACGCGGGGGTTCCCAACATTCAGTACTTC
>TRBJ2-1|TRBV2|-|TRBD1
CASSDTGVWGAYEQFF
TGTGCCAGCAGTGATACAGGGGTTTGGGGAGCTTATGAGCAGTTCTTC
>TRBJ2-7|TRBV18|-|-
CASSPLWKGVYEQYF
TGTGCCAGCTCACCACTATGGAAGGGAGTATACGAGCAGTACTTC
>TRBJ1-1|TRBV9|once|-
CASSFGQGSTEAFF
TGTGCCAGCAGCTTCGGGCAGGGTAGCACTGAAGCTTTCTTT
>TRBJ1-1|TRBV6-1|-|TRBD1
CASSRQGEAFF
TGTGCCAGCAGCCGACAGGGTGAAGCTTTCTTT
>TRBJ2-1|TRBV19|-|TRBD2
CASRRGGDNEQFF
TGTGCCAGTAGAAGGGGAGGGGACAATGAGCAGTTCTTC
>TRBJ1-5|TRBV5-8|-|TRBD1
CASSLGDRGDQPQHF
TGTGCCAGCAGCTTGGGTGACAGGGGGGATCAGCCCCAGCATTTT
>TRBJ2-7|TRBV5-4|few|TRBD2
CASSLAAGGSYEQYF
TGTGCCAGCAGCTTGGCAGCGGGAGGTTCCTACGAGCAGTACTTC